This T cell receptor (beta chain) was sequenced during a study of T cell clones after liver transplantation. Whole-study context: Subjects received no induction therapy and standard immunosuppression until randomization at 12-24 months post-transplant. Samples came pre-transplant, pre-randomization before withdrawal, and post-randomization after withdrawal ended. Study findings and constraints: Donor-reactive sequences fell more than third party-reactive ones, suggesting partial deletion.

Details on this clone: Its antigen is undetermined.

Profiled with immunoSEQ multiplex PCR; TCRdb holds only in-frame clones, not every one. The sample consists of some 9,400 clones, about 75% of them appearing once. V lost 2 bases, J lost 6 bases, and 8 bases stayed unmatched. Germline values: CDR1 SGHTA, CDR2 FQGTGA. The CDR3 runs to 16 residues. The specimen comprised CD8+ T cells from blood, sampled before liver transplant. J is TRBJ2-3 and V is TRBV7-3, with 10 bases that match TRBD2. The TCR sequence derives from a human donor who received a liver transplant. The DNA of the CDR3 is TGTGCCAGCAGCTTACTAGCGGGGGCTATTGTGGATACGCAGTATTTT. This gives the protein CASSLLAGAIVDTQYF.